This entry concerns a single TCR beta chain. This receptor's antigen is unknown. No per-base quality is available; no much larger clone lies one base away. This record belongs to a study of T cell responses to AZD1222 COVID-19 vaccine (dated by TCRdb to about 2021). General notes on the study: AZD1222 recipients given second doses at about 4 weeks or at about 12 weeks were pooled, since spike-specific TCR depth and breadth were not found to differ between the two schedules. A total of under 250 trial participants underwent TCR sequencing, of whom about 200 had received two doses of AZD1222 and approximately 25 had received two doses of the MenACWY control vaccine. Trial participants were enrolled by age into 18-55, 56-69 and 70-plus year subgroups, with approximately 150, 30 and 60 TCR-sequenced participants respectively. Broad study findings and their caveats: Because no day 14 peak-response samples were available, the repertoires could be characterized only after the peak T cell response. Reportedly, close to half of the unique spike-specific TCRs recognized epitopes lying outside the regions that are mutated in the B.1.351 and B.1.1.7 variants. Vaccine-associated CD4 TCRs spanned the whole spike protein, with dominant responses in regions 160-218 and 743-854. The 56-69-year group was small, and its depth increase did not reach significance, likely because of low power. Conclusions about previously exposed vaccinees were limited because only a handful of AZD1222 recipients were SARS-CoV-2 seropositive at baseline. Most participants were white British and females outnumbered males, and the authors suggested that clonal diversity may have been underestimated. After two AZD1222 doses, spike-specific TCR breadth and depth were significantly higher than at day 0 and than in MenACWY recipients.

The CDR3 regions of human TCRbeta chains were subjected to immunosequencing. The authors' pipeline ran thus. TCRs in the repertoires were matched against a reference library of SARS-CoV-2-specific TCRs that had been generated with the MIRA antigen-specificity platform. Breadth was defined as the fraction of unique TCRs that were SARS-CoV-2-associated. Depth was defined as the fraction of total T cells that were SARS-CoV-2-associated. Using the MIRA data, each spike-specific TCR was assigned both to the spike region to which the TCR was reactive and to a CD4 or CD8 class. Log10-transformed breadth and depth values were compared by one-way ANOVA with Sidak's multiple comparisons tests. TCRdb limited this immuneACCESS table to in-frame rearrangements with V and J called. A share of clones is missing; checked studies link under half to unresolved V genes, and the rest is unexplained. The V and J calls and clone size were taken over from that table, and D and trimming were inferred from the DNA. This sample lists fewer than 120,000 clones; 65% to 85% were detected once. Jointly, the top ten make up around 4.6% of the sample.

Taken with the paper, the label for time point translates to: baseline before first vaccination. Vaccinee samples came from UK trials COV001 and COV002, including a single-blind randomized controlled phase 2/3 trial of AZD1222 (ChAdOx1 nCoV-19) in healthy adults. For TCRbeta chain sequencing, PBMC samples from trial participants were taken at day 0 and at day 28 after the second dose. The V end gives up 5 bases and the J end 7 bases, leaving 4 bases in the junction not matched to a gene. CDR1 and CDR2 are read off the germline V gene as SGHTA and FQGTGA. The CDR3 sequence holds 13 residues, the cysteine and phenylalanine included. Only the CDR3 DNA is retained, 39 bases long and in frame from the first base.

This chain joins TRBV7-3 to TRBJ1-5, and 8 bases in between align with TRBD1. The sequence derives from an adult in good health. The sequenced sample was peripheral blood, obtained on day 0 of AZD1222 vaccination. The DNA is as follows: TGTGCCAGCAGCACAACAGGGGGACAGCCCCAGCATTTT. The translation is CASSTTGGQPQHF.